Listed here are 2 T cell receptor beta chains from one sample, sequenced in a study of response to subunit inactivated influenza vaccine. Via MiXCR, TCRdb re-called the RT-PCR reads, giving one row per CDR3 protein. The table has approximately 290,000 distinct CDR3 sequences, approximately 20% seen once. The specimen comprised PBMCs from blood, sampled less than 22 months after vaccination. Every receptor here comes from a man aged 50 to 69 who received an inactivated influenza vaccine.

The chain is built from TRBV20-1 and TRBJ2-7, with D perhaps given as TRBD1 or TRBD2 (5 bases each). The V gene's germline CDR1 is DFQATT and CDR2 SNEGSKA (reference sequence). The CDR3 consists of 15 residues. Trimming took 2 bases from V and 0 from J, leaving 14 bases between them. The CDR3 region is CSARPSGTVSYEQYF. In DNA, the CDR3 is TGCAGTGCTAGACCTTCCGGGACGGTCTCCTACGAGCAGTACTTC.

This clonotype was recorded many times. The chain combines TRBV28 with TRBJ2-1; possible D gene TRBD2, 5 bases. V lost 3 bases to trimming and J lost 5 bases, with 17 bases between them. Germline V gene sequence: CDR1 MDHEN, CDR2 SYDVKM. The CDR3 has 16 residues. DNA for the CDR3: TGTGCCAGCAGTTTCCTTTCGGTACTAGATAACAATGAGCAGTTCTTC. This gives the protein CASSFLSVLDNNEQFF.